A selection of T cell receptor beta chains follows, all from one sample in a study of CD8 T cells in Susac syndrome. TCRdb reanalysed the immunoSEQ multiplex PCR reads using MiXCR and keeps one entry per CDR3 protein. The sample holds 180,000 or so distinct CDR3 sequences, about 94% seen once. Sequencing was performed on CD4+ T cells from PBMCs. These receptors came from a human donor with Susac syndrome. Each CDR3 is given with its conserved first and last residue. The D gene is left open where the match is weak. Not all rows give a size; the values are once, few, many and, for expanded clones, a class.

16 TRBJ2-7 - - TRBV14 CASSPGFSTLSYEQYF TGTGCCAGCAGCCCCGGCTTCAGTACCCTAAGCTACGAGCAGTACTTC
14 TRBJ2-1 TRBD1 - TRBV20-1 CSARAGGSYNEQFF TGCAGTGCTAGAGCAGGGGGCTCCTACAATGAGCAGTTCTTC
16 TRBJ2-3 TRBD1 - TRBV30 CACRSLWTGTPDTQYF TGTGCCTGCCGATCGCTCTGGACAGGGACTCCAGATACGCAGTATTTT
15 TRBJ2-5 - - TRBV7-2 CASSLALTGIETQYF TGTGCCAGCAGCTTAGCGCTTACCGGCATAGAGACCCAGTACTTC
14 TRBJ2-1 - once TRBV12-3/TRBV12-4 CASSLAGFYNEQFF TGTGCCAGCAGTTTAGCGGGGTTCTACAATGAGCAGTTCTTC
17 TRBJ2-1 - - TRBV11-3 CASSLGSGANSYNEQFF TGTGCCAGCAGCTTAGGGTCTGGGGCCAATTCCTACAATGAGCAGTTCTTC
14 TRBJ1-2 - few TRBV5-1 CASSLGGADYGYTF TGCGCCAGCAGCTTGGGAGGGGCCGACTATGGCTACACCTTC
11 TRBJ2-5 - - TRBV9 CASTGQETQYF TGTGCCAGCACAGGTCAGGAGACCCAGTACTTC
13 TRBJ1-2 - - TRBV20-1 CSATDVANYGYTF TGCAGTGCCACGGACGTGGCTAACTATGGCTACACCTTC
16 TRBJ2-5 TRBD1 - TRBV29-1 CSVDRVDRDNKETQYF TGCAGCGTTGACCGGGTCGACAGGGATAATAAAGAGACCCAGTACTTC
12 TRBJ1-2 - once TRBV12-3/TRBV12-4 CASSRQVDGYTF TGTGCCAGCAGTCGACAGGTTGATGGCTACACCTTC
11 TRBJ2-3 - - TRBV18 CASSPSDTQYF TGTGCCAGCTCACCTTCCGATACGCAGTATTTT
24 TRBJ1-1 TRBD1 - TRBV4-1 CASSQDNVLVGRKRGTAKNTEAFF TGCGCCAGCAGCCAAGATAATGTTCTAGTAGGTAGGAAACGAGGGACAGCTAAGAACACTGAAGCTTTCTTT
14 TRBJ2-1 - - TRBV29-1 CSVGMGLAYNEQFF TGCAGCGTTGGTATGGGACTCGCCTACAATGAGCAGTTCTTC
13 TRBJ2-2 - - TRBV4-2 CASSQELRGWMFF TGTGCCAGCAGCCAAGAGCTTCGGGGGTGGATGTTTTTT
13 TRBJ2-1 - - TRBV10-3 CAITTGLYNEQFF TGTGCCATCACCACGGGACTTTACAATGAGCAGTTCTTC
13 TRBJ1-1 TRBD1 - TRBV30 CAWRGTAVTEAFF TGTGCCTGGAGGGGGACAGCGGTAACTGAAGCTTTCTTT
14 TRBJ1-4 - - TRBV6-6 CASSYLRTNEKLFF TGTGCCAGCAGTTACTTGAGAACTAATGAAAAACTGTTTTTT
15 TRBJ1-1 - - TRBV19 CASSPSGRANTEAFF TGTGCCAGTAGTCCGTCGGGAAGGGCGAACACTGAAGCTTTCTTT
13 TRBJ2-5 - - TRBV29-1 CSVGKDSQETQYF TGCAGCGTTGGTAAAGACAGCCAAGAGACCCAGTACTTC
14 TRBJ1-2 TRBD1 - TRBV5-1 CASSPDRADYGYTF TGCGCCAGCAGCCCGGACAGGGCGGACTATGGCTACACCTTC
15 TRBJ2-7 - - TRBV7-2 CASSRAGINSYEQYF TGTGCCAGCAGCCGTGCCGGGATTAACTCTTACGAGCAGTACTTC
15 TRBJ1-1 TRBD1 - TRBV7-2 CASSPRTGSTTEAFF TGTGCCAGCAGCCCCCGGACAGGGAGTACGACTGAAGCTTTCTTT
15 TRBJ1-6 TRBD1 - TRBV5-1 CASSLGTEGATPLHF TGCGCCAGCAGCTTGGGGACAGAGGGGGCAACACCCCTCCACTTT
13 TRBJ1-1 - - TRBV20-1 CSARVVETPEAFF TGCAGTGCTAGAGTAGTTGAAACACCAGAAGCTTTCTTT
14 TRBJ2-7 TRBD1 - TRBV3-1 CASSRDRTAYEQYF TGTGCCAGCTCTAGGGACAGAACAGCCTACGAGCAGTACTTC
14 TRBJ2-5 - - TRBV6-5 CASSSGDTRETQYF TGTGCCAGCAGTTCCGGGGACACGCGGGAGACCCAGTACTTC
17 TRBJ2-1 TRBD2 - TRBV4-2 CASSQLVAGGLLNEQFF TGTGCCAGCAGCCAACTTGTAGCGGGAGGTTTGTTGAATGAGCAGTTCTTC
14 TRBJ1-5 - - TRBV5-6 CASSLAGAAQPQHF TGTGCCAGCAGCTTGGCCGGGGCCGCTCAGCCCCAGCATTTT
17 TRBJ1-2 TRBD1 once TRBV20-1 CSAWRRVGTGKNYGYTF TGCAGTGCTTGGCGACGTGTCGGGACAGGGAAAAACTATGGCTACACCTTC
12 TRBJ2-7 - - TRBV20-1 CSARATAYEQYF TGCAGTGCTAGGGCTACGGCCTACGAGCAGTACTTC
12 TRBJ2-2 - - TRBV20-1 CSARDPTGELFF TGCAGTGCTAGAGATCCTACCGGGGAGCTGTTTTTT
13 TRBJ1-2 - once TRBV29-1 CSVKGGPAHGYTF TGCAGCGTTAAGGGAGGACCCGCTCATGGCTACACCTTC
14 TRBJ1-2 TRBD1 - TRBV12-3/TRBV12-4 CASSPLRDRYGYTF TGTGCCAGCAGTCCTCTAAGGGACAGATATGGCTACACCTTC
16 TRBJ1-1 TRBD1 once TRBV7-9 CASSTFRGQGISEAFF TGTGCCAGCAGTACCTTTCGAGGACAGGGGATTAGTGAAGCTTTCTTT
14 TRBJ2-5 - - TRBV7-8 CASSSDRRKETQYF TGTGCCAGCAGCTCCGACAGGCGAAAAGAGACCCAGTACTTC
15 TRBJ1-1 - once TRBV28 CASSPGGLGNTEAFF TGTGCCAGCAGCCCTGGTGGGTTAGGGAACACTGAAGCTTTCTTT
16 TRBJ2-1 TRBD2 - TRBV5-1 CASSRRGTSGGVEQFF TGCGCCAGCAGTCGCCGCGGGACTAGCGGGGGGGTTGAGCAGTTCTTC
13 TRBJ2-1 TRBD1 - TRBV6-5 CASRGQGYNEQFF TGTGCCAGCAGAGGACAGGGCTACAATGAGCAGTTCTTC
11 TRBJ1-1 - - TRBV30 CAWSVAQEAFF TGTGCCTGGAGTGTTGCCCAGGAAGCTTTCTTT
15 TRBJ2-7 TRBD1 - TRBV6-6 CASSPTGISSYEQYF TGTGCCAGCAGTCCGACAGGGATCAGCTCCTACGAGCAGTACTTC
14 TRBJ2-2 - - TRBV29-1 CSVAGRVGTGELFF TGCAGCGTTGCAGGGAGAGTGGGGACCGGGGAGCTGTTTTTT
13 TRBJ2-1 TRBD2 - TRBV12-3/TRBV12-4 CASGAGGRDEQFF TGTGCCAGCGGAGCGGGAGGCCGCGATGAGCAGTTCTTC
15 TRBJ1-5 - once TRBV19 CASSHRRQRNQPQHF TGTGCCAGTAGCCACCGGCGGCAGCGCAATCAGCCCCAGCATTTT
14 TRBJ2-2 - once TRBV20-1 CSARDFAGTGELFF TGCAGTGCTAGAGACTTCGCGGGCACCGGGGAGCTGTTTTTT
13 TRBJ2-7 TRBD1 - TRBV7-9 CASSLDSRGEQYF TGTGCCAGCAGCTTGGACAGCAGGGGGGAGCAGTACTTC
16 TRBJ2-1 - - TRBV20-1 CSARDRRVQDRNEQFF TGCAGTGCTAGAGATAGGCGGGTCCAGGATCGGAATGAGCAGTTCTTC
15 TRBJ2-1 TRBD2 few TRBV29-1 CSVSKTSGGLSEQFF TGCAGCGTTTCAAAGACTAGCGGGGGGCTCAGTGAGCAGTTCTTC
18 TRBJ2-5 TRBD2 once TRBV10-3 CAISIRAGGPSWQETQYF TGTGCCATCAGTATACGGGCGGGAGGGCCCTCGTGGCAAGAGACCCAGTACTTC
14 TRBJ2-5 TRBD1 - TRBV11-2 CASSLIIQGETQYF TGTGCCAGCAGCTTGATCATACAGGGGGAGACCCAGTACTTC